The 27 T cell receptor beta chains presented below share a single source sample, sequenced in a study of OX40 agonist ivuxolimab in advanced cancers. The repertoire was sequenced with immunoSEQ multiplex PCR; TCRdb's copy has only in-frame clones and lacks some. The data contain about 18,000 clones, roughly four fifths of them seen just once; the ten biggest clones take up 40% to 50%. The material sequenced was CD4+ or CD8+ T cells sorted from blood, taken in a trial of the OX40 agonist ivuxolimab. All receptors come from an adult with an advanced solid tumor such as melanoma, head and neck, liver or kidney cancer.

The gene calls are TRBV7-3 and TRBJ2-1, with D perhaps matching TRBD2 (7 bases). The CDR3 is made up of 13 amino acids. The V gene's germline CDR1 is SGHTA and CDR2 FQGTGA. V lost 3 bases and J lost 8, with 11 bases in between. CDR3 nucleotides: TGTGCCAGCAGCTTTACAGGGAGGGATGAGCAGTTCTTC. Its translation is CASSFTGRDEQFF.

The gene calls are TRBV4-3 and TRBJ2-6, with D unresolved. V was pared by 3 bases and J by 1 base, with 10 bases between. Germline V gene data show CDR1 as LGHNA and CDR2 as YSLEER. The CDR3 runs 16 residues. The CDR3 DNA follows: TGCGCCAGCAGCCACCATTACGAGTCTGGGGCCAACGTCCTGACTTTC. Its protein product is CASSHHYESGANVLTF.

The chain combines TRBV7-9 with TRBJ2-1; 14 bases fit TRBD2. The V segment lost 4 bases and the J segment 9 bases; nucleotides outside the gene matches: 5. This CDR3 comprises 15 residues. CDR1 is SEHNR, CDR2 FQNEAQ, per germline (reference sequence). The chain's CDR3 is CASSSPGTSGGEQFF. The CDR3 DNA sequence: TGTGCCAGCAGCTCACCGGGGACTAGCGGGGGTGAGCAGTTCTTC.

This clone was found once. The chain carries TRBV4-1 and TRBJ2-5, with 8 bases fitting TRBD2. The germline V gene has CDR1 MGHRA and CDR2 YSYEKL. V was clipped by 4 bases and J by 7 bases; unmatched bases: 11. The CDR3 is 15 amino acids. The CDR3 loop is CASSPRLATGSTQYF. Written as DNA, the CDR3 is TGCGCCAGCAGCCCCCGACTAGCGACTGGGTCGACCCAGTACTTC.

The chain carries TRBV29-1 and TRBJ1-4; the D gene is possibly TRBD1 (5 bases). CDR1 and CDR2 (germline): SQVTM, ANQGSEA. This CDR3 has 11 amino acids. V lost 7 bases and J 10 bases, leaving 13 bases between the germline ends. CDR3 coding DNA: TGCAGCGCCGCTGGTGGGGGAAAACTGTTTTTT. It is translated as CSAAGGGKLFF.

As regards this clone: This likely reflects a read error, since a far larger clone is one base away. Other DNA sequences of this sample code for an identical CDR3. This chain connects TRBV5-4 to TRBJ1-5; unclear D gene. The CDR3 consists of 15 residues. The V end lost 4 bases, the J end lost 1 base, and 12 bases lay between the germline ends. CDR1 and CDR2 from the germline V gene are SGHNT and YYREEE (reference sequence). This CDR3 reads CASSQDVGSNQPQHF. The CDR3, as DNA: TGTGCCAGCAGCCAAGACGTGGGCAGCAATCAGCCCCAGCATTTT. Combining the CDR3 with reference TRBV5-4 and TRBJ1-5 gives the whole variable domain ETGVTQSPTHLIKTRGQQVTLRCSSQSGHNTVSWYQQALGQGPQFIFQYYREEENGRGNFPPRFSGLQFPNYSSELNVNALELDDSALYLCASSQDVGSNQPQHFGDGTRLSIL.

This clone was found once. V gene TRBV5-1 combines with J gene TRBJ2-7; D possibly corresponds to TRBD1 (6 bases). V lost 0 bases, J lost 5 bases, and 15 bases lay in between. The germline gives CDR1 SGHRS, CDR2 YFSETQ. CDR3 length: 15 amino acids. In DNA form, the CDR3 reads TGCGCCAGCAGCTTGGATGGGGGCCCCCCTAACGAGCAGTACTTC. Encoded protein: CASSLDGGPPNEQYF.

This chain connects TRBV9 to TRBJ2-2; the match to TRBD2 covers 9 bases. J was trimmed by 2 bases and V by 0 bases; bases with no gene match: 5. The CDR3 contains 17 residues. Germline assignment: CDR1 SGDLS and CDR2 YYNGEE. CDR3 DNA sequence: TGTGCCAGCAGCGTAGACCAGCGGGGGGACAACACCGGGGAGCTGTTTTTT. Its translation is CASSVDQRGDNTGELFF.

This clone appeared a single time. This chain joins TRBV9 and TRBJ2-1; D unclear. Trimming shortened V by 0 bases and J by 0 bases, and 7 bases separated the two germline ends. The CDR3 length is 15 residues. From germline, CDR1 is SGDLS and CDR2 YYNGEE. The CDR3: CASSVGFSSYNEQFF. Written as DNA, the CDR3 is TGTGCCAGCAGCGTAGGCTTCAGCTCCTACAATGAGCAGTTCTTC. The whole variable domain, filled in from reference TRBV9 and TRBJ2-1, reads DSGVTQTPKHLITATGQRVTLRCSPRSGDLSVYWYQQSLDQGLQFLIQYYNGEERAKGNILERFSAQQFPDLHSELNLSSLELGDSALYFCASSVGFSSYNEQFFGPGTRLTVL.

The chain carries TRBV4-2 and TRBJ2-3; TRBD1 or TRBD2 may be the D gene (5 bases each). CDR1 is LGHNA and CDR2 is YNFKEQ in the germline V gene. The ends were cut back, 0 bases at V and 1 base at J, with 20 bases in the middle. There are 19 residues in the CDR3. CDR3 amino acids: CASSQERPDPGRRTDTQYF. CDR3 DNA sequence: TGTGCCAGCAGCCAAGAACGCCCCGACCCGGGACGGCGCACAGATACGCAGTATTTT.

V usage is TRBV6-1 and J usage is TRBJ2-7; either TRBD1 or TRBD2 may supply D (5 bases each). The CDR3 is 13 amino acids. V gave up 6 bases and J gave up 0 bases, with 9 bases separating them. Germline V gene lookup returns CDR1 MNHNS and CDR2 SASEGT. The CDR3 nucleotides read TGTGCCAGCAGAGGGACGGACTCCTACGAGCAGTACTTC. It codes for CASRGTDSYEQYF.

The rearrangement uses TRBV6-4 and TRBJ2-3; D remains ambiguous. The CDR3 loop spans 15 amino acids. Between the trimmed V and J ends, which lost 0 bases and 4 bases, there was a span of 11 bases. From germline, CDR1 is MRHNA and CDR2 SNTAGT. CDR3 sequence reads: CASSDSRHAPDTQYF. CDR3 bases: TGTGCCAGCAGTGACTCCCGACACGCCCCAGATACGCAGTATTTT.

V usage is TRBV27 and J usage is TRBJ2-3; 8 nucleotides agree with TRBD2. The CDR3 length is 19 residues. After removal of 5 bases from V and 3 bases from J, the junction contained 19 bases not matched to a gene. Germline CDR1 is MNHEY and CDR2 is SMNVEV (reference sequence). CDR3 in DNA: TGTGCCAGCAGTCCACGAAGGTTCCAGTCCGGGGGGGAGACAGATACGCAGTATTTT. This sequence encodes CASSPRRFQSGGETDTQYF.

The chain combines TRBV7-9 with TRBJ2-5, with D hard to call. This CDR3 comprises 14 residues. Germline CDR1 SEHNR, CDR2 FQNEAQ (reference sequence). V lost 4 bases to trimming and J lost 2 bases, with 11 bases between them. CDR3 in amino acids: CASSSAGFQETQYF. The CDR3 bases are TGTGCCAGCAGCTCCGCAGGTTTTCAAGAGACCCAGTACTTC.

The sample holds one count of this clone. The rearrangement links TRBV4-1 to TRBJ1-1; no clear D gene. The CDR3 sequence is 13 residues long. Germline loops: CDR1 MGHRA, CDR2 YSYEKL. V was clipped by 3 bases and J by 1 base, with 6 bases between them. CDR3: CASSHPRNTEAFF. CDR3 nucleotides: TGCGCCAGCAGCCACCCTAGGAACACTGAAGCTTTCTTT.

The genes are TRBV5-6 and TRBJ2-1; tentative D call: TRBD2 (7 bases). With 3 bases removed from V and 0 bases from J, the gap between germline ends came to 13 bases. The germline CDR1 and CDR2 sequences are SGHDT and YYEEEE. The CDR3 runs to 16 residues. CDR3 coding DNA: TGTGCCAGCAGCTATGGGGGGGCCAACTCCTACAATGAGCAGTTCTTC. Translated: CASSYGGANSYNEQFF. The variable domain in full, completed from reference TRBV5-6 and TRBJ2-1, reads DAGVTQSPTHLIKTRGQQVTLRCSPKSGHDTVSWYQQALGQGPQFIFQYYEEEERQRGNFPDRFSGHQFPNYSSELNVNALLLGDSALYLCASSYGGANSYNEQFFGPGTRLTVL.

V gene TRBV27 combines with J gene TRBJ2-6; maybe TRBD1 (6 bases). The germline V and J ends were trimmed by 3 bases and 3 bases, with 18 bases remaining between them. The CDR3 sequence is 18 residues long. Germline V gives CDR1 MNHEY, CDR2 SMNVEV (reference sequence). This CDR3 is CASSFGAGVERGANVLTF. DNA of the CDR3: TGTGCCAGCAGTTTCGGGGCAGGGGTTGAACGTGGGGCCAACGTCCTGACTTTC.

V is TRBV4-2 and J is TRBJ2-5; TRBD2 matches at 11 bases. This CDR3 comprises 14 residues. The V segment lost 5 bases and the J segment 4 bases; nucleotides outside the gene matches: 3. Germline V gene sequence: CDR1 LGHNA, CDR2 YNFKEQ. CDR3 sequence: CASSGTSGRETQYF. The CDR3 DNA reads TGTGCCAGCAGCGGAACTAGCGGGAGAGAGACCCAGTACTTC.

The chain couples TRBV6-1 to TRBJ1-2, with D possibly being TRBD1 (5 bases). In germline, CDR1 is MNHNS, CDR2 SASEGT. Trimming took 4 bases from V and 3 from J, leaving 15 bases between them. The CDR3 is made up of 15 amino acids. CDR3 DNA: TGTGCCAGCAGTGTCAGTAGGGACTGGGACTATGGCTACACCTTC. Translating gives CASSVSRDWDYGYTF.

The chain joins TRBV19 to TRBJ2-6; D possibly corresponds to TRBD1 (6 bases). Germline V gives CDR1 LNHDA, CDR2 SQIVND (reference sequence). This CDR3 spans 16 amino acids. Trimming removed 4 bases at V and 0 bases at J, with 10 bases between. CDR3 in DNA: TGTGCCAGTAGTAAAACGGGACACTCTGGGGCCAACGTCCTGACTTTC. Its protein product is CASSKTGHSGANVLTF.

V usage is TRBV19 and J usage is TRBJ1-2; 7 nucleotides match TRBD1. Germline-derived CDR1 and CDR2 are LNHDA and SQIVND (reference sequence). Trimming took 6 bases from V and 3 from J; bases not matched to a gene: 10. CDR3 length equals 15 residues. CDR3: CASSPPDRTYYGYTF. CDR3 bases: TGTGCCAGTAGCCCCCCGGACAGGACCTACTATGGCTACACCTTC.

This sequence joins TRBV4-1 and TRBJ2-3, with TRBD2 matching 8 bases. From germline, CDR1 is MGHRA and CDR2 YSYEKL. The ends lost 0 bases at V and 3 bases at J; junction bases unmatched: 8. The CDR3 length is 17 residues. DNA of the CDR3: TGCGCCAGCAGCCAAGACGATGCAGCGGGGGTAACAGATACGCAGTATTTT. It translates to CASSQDDAAGVTDTQYF.

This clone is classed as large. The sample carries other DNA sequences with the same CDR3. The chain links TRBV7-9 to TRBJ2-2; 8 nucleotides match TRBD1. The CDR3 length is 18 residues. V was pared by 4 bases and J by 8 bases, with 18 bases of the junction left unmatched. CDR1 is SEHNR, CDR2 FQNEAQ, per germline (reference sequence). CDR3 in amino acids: CASSSSGGAAGLTGELFF. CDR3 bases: TGTGCCAGCAGCTCTTCAGGGGGCGCAGCTGGTTTAACGGGGGAGCTGTTTTTT.

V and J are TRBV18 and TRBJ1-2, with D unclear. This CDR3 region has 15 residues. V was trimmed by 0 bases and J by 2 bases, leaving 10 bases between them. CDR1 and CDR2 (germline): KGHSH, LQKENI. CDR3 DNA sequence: TGTGCCAGCTCACCACCCGCAGGAAACAACTATGGCTACACCTTC. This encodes CASSPPAGNNYGYTF.

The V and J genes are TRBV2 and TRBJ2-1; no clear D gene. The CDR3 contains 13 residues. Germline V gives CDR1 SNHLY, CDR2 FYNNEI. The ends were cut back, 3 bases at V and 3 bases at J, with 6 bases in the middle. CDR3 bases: TGTGCCAGCAGTGAGAACAGCTACAATGAGCAGTTCTTC. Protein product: CASSENSYNEQFF.

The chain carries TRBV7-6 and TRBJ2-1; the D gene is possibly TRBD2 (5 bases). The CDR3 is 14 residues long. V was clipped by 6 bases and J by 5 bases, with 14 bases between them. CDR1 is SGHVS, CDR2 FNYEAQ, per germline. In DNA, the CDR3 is TGTGCCAGCAGTCGGGAAGAGGTGAACAATGAGCAGTTCTTC. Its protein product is CASSREEVNNEQFF.

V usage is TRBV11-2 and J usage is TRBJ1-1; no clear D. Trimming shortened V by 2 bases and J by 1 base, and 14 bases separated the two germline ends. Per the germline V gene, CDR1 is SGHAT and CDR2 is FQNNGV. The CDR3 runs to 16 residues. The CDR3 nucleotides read TGTGCCAGCAGCTTATTCCCTCCGGCTTCGAACACTGAAGCTTTCTTT. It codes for CASSLFPPASNTEAFF.